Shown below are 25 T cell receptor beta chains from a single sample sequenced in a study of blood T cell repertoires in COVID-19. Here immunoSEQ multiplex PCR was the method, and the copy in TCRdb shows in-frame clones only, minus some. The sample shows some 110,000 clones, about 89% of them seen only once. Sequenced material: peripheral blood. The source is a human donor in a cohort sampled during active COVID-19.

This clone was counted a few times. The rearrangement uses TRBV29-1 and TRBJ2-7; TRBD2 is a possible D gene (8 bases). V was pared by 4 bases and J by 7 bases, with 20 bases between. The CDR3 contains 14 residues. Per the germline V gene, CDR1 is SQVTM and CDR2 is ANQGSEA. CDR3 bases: TGCAGCGTTGGACGCGGGGGGACAGCTCGAGAGCAGTACTTC. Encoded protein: CSVGRGGTAREQYF.

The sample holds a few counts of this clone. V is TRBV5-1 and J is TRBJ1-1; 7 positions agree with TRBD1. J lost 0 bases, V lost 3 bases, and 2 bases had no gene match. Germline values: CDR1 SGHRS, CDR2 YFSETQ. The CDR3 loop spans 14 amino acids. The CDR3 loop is CASSSGQLNTEAFF. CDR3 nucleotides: TGCGCCAGCAGCTCGGGACAGTTGAACACTGAAGCTTTCTTT.

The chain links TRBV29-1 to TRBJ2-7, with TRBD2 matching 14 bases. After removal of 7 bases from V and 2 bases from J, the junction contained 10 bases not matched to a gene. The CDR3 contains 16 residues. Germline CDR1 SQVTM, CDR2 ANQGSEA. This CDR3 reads CSAKGTSGGATYEQYF. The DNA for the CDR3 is TGCAGCGCTAAGGGGACTAGCGGGGGCGCGACCTACGAGCAGTACTTC.

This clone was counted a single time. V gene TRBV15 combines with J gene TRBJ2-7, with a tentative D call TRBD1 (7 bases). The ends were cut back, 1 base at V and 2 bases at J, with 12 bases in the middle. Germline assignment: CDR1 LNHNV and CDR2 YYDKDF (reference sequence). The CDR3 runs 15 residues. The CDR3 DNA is TGTGCCACCAGCAGAGGGGGGGACAGTACCTACGAGCAGTACTTC. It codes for CATSRGGDSTYEQYF.

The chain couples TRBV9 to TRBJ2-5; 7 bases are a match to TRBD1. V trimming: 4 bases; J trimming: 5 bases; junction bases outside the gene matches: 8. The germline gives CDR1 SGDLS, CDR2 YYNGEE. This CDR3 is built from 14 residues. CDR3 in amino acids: CASSSDRVQETQYF. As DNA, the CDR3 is TGTGCCAGCAGCTCCGACAGGGTCCAGGAGACCCAGTACTTC.

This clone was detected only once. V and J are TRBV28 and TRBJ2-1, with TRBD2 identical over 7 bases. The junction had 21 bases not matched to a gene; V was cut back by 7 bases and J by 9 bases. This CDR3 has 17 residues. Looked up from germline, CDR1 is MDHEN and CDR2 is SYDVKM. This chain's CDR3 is CASNPNYGTPRGSEQFF. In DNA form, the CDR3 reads TGTGCCAGCAATCCTAACTACGGGACGCCGCGGGGGAGTGAGCAGTTCTTC.

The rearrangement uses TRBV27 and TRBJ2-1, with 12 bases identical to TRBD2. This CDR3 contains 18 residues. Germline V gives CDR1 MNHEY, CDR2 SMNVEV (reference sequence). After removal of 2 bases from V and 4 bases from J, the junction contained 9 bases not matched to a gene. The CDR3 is CASSLLTSGGKGYNEQFF. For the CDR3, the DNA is TGTGCCAGCAGTTTACTTACTAGCGGGGGGAAAGGATACAATGAGCAGTTCTTC.

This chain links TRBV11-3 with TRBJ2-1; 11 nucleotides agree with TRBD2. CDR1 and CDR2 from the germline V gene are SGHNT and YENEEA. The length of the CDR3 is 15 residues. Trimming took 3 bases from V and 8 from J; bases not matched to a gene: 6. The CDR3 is CASSLISGGEDEQFF. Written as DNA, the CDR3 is TGTGCCAGCAGCTTGATTAGCGGGGGGGAGGATGAGCAGTTCTTC. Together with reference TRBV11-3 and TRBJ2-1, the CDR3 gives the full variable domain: EAGVVQSPRYKIIEKKQPVAFWCNPISGHNTLYWYLQNLGQGPELLIRYENEEAVDDSQLPKDRFSAERLKGVDSTLKIQPAELGDSAVYLCASSLISGGEDEQFFGPGTRLTVL.

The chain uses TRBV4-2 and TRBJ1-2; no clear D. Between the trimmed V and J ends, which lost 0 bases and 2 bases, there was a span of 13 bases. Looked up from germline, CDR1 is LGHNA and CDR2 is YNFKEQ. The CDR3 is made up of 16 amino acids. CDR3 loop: CASSQDISRANYGYTF. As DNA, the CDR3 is TGTGCCAGCAGCCAAGATATTTCCAGAGCGAACTATGGCTACACCTTC.

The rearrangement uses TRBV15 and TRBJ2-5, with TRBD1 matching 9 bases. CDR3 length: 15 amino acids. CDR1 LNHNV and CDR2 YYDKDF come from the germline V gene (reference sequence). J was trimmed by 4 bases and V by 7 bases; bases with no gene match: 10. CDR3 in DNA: TGTGCCACCACGAGGCCGGGACAGGGATCAGAGACCCAGTACTTC. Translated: CATTRPGQGSETQYF.

CDR3 sequence (DNA): TGTGCCAGCAGTTATGACAGGCCCATGAAAAGCGAGGGTCAGCCCCAGCATTTT. Protein: CASSYDRPMKSEGQPQHF. The chain carries TRBV6-2 or TRBV6-3 and TRBJ1-5; D is perhaps TRBD1 (6 bases). Deletions cut 3 bases from V and 6 bases from J, with 24 bases between. Germline assignment: CDR1 MNHEY and CDR2 SVGEGT. There are 18 residues in the CDR3.

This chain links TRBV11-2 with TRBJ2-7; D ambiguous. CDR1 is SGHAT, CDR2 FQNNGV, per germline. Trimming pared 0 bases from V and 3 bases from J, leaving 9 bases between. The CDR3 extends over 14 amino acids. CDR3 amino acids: CASSLERSYYEQYF. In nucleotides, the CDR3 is TGTGCCAGCAGCTTAGAACGGTCCTACTACGAGCAGTACTTC. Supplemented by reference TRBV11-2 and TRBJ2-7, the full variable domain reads EAGVAQSPRYKIIEKRQSVAFWCNPISGHATLYWYQQILGQGPKLLIQFQNNGVVDDSQLPKDRFSAERLKGVDSTLKIQPAKLEDSAVYLCASSLERSYYEQYFGPGTRLTVT.

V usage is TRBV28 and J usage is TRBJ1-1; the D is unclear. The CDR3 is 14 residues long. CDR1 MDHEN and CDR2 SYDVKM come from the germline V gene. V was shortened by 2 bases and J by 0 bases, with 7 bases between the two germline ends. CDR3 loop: CASSLPDMNTEAFF. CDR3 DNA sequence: TGTGCCAGCAGTTTACCCGACATGAACACTGAAGCTTTCTTT.

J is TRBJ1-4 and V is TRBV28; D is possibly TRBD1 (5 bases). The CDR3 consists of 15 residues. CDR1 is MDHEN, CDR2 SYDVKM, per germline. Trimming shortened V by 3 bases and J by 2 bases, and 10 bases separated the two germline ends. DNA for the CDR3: TGTGCCAGCAGTTTCAGGGTCGAGACTAATGAAAAACTGTTTTTT. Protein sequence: CASSFRVETNEKLFF.

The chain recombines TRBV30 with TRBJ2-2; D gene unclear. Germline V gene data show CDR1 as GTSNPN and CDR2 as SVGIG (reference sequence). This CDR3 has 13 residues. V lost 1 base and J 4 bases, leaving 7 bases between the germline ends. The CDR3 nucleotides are TGTGCCTGGAGTGCCCAGTCCACCGGGGAGCTGTTTTTT. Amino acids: CAWSAQSTGELFF.

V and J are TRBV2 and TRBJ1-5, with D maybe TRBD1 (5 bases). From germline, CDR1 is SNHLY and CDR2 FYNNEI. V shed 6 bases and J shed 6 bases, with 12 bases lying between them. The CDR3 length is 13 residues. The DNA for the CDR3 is TGTGCCAGCAGGGGGGACTCCGGTCAGCCCCAGCATTTT. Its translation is CASRGDSGQPQHF.

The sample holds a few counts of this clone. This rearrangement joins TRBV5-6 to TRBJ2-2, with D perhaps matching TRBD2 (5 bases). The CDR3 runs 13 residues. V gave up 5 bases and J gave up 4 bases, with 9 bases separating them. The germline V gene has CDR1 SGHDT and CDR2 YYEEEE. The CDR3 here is CASRLTSTGELFF. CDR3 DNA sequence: TGTGCCAGCAGACTAACTAGCACCGGGGAGCTGTTTTTT.

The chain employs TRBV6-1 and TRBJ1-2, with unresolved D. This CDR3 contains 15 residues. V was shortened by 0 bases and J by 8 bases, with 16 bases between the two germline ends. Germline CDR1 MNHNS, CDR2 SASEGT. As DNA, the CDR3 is TGTGCCAGCAGTGAAGCGCGGCAGTCCTCCGGCGGCTACACCTTC. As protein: CASSEARQSSGGYTF.

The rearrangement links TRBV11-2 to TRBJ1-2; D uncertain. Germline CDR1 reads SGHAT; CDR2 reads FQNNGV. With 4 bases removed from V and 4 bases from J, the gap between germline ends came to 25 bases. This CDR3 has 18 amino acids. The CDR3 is CASSSILRGVGPSYGYTF. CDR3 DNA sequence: TGTGCCAGCAGCTCCATCCTCAGAGGTGTGGGTCCGAGCTATGGCTACACCTTC.

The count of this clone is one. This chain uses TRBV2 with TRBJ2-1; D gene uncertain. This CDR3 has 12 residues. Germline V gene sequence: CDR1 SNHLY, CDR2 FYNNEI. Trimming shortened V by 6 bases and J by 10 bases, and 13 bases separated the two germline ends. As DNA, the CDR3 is TGTGCCAGCAGGGGCCTCTCTCAGGAGCAGTTCTTC. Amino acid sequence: CASRGLSQEQFF.

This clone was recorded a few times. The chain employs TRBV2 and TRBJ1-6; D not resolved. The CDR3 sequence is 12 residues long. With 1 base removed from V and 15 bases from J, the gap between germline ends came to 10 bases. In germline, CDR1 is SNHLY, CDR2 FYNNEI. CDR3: CASSEGQARLHF. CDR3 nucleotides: TGTGCCAGCAGTGAAGGGCAGGCCCGCCTCCACTTT.

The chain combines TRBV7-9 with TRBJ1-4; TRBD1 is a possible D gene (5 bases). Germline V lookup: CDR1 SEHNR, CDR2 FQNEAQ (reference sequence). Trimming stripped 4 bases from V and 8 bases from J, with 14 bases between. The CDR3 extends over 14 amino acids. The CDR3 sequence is CASSSTVRDEKLFF. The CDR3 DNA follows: TGTGCCAGCAGCTCGACAGTGCGGGACGAAAAACTGTTTTTT.

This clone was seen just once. The CDR3 protein is CASSPRGGQGTGELFF. For the CDR3, the DNA is TGTGCCAGCTCACCAAGGGGAGGACAGGGCACCGGGGAGCTGTTTTTT. V and J are TRBV18 and TRBJ2-2; 8 nucleotides line up with TRBD1. This CDR3 has 16 residues. V lost 2 bases to trimming and J lost 4 bases; unmatched junction nucleotides: 6. Germline CDR1 reads KGHSH; CDR2 reads LQKENI.

This CDR3 is CSVLTLRGRTEAFF. The CDR3 DNA reads as TGCAGCGTTCTTACGCTTAGGGGGCGCACTGAAGCTTTCTTT. The chain joins TRBV29-1 to TRBJ1-1; 7 nucleotides match TRBD1. V lost 5 bases to trimming and J lost 4 bases; unmatched junction nucleotides: 10. Germline V gene sequence: CDR1 SQVTM, CDR2 ANQGSEA. The CDR3 has 14 residues.

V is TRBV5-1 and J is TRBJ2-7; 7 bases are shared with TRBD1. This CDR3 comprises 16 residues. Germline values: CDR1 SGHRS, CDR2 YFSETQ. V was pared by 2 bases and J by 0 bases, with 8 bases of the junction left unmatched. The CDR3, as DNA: TGCGCCAGCAGCTTAGAGACAGGGTGGAGCTCCTACGAGCAGTACTTC. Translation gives CASSLETGWSSYEQYF.